This T cell receptor (beta chain) derives from a study of OX40 agonist ivuxolimab in advanced cancers. With regard to this clone: The antigen remains undetermined.

The table came from immunoSEQ multiplex PCR; TCRdb's copy has only in-frame clones and leaves some out. The repertoire holds around 37,000 clones, with 85% to 90% as singletons. Study-level points and caveats: The study found among the lowest clonal expansion in partial responders at 0.1-3.0 mg/kg.

This sequence originates from an adult with an advanced solid tumor such as melanoma, head and neck, liver or kidney cancer. This sample comprised CD4+ or CD8+ T cells sorted from blood, obtained in a trial of the OX40 agonist ivuxolimab.

This CDR3 is CASSVEGARDEQFF. The CDR3 coding sequence is TGTGCCAGCAGCGTCGAGGGGGCTAGGGATGAGCAGTTCTTC. The chain employs TRBV9 and TRBJ2-1; 7 positions match TRBD1. The J segment lost 8 bases and the V segment lost 2 bases, leaving 7 bases of the junction unmatched. The V gene's germline CDR1 is SGDLS and CDR2 YYNGEE. The CDR3 is 14 residues long. The whole variable domain, filled in from reference TRBV9 and TRBJ2-1, reads DSGVTQTPKHLITATGQRVTLRCSPRSGDLSVYWYQQSLDQGLQFLIQYYNGEERAKGNILERFSAQQFPDLHSELNLSSLELGDSALYFCASSVEGARDEQFFGPGTRLTVL.